Described below is a single T cell receptor (beta chain) sequence and its context. Its target is unknown. The germline V and J ends were trimmed by 1 base and 2 bases, with 12 bases remaining between them. The germline V gene encodes CDR1 SGHRS and CDR2 YFSETQ. CDR3 length: 15 amino acids. The data are from a study of T cell responses to AZD1222 COVID-19 vaccine. The repertoire was sequenced with immunoSEQ multiplex PCR; TCRdb's copy has only in-frame clones and lacks some. The data show some 150,000 clones, 70% to 90% seen once. Study findings and constraints: Receipt of two AZD1222 doses was followed by a rise in Spike-specific TCR breadth and depth.

V usage is TRBV5-1 and J usage is TRBJ1-1; D remains unclear. The sequence derives from an adult who received the AZD1222 COVID-19 vaccine. Source: peripheral blood, taken 28 days after the second AZD1222 dose. The chain's CDR3 is CASSLYGGQNTEAFF. For the CDR3, the DNA is TGCGCCAGCAGCTTGTACGGAGGCCAAAACACTGAAGCTTTCTTT.